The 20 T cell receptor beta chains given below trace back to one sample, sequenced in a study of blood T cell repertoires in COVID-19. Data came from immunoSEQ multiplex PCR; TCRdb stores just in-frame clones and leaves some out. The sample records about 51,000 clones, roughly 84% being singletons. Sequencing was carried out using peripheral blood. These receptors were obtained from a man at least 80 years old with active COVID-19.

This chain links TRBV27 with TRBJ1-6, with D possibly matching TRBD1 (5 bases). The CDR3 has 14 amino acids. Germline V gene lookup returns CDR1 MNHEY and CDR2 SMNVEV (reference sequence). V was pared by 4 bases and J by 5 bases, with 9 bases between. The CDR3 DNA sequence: TGTGCCAGCAGTTACAGGACAAATAATTCACCCCTCCACTTT. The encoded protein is CASSYRTNNSPLHF.

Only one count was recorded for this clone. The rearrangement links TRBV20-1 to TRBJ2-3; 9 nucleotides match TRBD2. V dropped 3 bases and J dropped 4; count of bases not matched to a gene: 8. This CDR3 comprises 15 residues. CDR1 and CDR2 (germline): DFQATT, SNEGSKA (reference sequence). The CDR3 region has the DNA TGCAGTGCTAGTTTGCGGGAGGGCCTCGCAGATACGCAGTATTTT. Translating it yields CSASLREGLADTQYF.

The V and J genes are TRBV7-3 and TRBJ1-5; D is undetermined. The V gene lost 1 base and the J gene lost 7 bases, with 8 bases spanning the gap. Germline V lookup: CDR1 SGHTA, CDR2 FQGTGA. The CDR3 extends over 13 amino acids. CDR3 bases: TGTGCCAGCAGCTTAAGTGCTGGCCAGCCCCAGCATTTT. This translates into CASSLSAGQPQHF.

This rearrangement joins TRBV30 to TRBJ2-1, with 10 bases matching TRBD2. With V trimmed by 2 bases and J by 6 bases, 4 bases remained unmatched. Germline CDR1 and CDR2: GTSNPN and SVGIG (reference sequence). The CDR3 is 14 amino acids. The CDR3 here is CAWSPGTSANEQFF. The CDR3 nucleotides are TGTGCCTGGAGTCCTGGGACTAGCGCCAATGAGCAGTTCTTC.

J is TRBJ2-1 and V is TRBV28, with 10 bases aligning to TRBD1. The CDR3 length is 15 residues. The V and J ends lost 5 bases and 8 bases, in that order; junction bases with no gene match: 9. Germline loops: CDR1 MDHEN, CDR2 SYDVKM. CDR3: CASSTNPGTGDEQFF. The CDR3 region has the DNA TGTGCCAGCAGTACAAACCCCGGGACAGGGGATGAGCAGTTCTTC.

This CDR3 reads CASSLYSLAGAYNEQFF. In DNA, the CDR3 is TGCGCCAGCAGCCTTTACTCGCTAGCGGGAGCCTACAATGAGCAGTTCTTC. This rearrangement joins TRBV5-1 to TRBJ2-1; 10 nucleotides line up with TRBD2. This CDR3 region has 17 residues. From germline, CDR1 is SGHRS and CDR2 YFSETQ. Trimming removed 4 bases from V and 2 bases from J; junction bases left unmatched: 9.

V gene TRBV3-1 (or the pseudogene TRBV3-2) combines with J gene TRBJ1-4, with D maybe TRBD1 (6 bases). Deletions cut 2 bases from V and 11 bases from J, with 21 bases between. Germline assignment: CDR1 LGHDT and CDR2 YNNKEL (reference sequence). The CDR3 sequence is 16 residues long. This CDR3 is CASSQLTGSIPKKLFF. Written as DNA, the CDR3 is TGTGCCAGCAGCCAACTAACAGGGTCAATACCGAAGAAACTGTTTTTT.

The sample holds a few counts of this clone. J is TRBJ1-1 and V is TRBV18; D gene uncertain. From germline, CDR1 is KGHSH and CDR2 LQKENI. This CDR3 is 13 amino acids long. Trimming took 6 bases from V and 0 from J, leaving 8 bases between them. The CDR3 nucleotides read TGTGCCAGCTCCCTCACAGTGAACACTGAAGCTTTCTTT. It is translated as CASSLTVNTEAFF.

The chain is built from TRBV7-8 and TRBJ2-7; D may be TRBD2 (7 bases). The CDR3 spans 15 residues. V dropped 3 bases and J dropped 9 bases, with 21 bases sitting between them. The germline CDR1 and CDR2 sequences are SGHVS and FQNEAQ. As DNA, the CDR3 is TGTGCCAGCAGCTTGGTAACGTCCGCCGGGGGGCTGCAGTACTTC. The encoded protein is CASSLVTSAGGLQYF.

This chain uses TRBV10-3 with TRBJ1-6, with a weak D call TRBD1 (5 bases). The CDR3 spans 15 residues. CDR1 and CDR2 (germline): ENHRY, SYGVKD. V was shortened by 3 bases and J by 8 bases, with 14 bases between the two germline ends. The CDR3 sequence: CAISERSGGDSPLHF. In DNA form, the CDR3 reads TGTGCCATCAGTGAACGATCGGGGGGGGATTCACCCCTCCACTTT.

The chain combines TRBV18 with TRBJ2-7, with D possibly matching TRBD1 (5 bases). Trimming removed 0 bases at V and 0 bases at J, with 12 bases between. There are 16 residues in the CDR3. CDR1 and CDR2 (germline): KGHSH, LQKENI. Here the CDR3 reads CASSPPFRVGSYEQYF. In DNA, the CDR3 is TGTGCCAGCTCACCACCATTCAGGGTCGGCTCCTACGAGCAGTACTTC.

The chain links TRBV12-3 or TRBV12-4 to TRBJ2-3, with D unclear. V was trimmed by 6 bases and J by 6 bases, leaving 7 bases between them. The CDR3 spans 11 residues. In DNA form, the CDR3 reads TGTGCCAGCAGGCTACTTGATACGCAGTATTTT. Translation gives CASRLLDTQYF.

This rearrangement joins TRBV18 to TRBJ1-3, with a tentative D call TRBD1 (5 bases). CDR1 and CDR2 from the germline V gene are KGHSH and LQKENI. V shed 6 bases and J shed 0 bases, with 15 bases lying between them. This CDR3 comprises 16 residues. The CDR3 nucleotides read TGTGCCAGCTCGACGACAGTGGACCTCTCTGGAAACACCATATATTTT. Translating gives CASSTTVDLSGNTIYF.

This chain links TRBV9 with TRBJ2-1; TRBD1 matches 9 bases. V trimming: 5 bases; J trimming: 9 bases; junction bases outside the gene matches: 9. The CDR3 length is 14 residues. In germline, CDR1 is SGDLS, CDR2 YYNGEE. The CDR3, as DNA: TGTGCCAGCAGTCGGGAGGACAGGGGAGGTGAGCAGTTCTTC. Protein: CASSREDRGGEQFF.

The DNA for the CDR3 is TGTGCCAGCAGCCGAGTGAGCGGGATGGGCACAGATACGCAGTATTTT. Amino acids: CASSRVSGMGTDTQYF. This chain links TRBV11-2 with TRBJ2-3; the match to TRBD2 covers 7 bases. Germline lookup yields CDR1 SGHAT and CDR2 FQNNGV. This CDR3 has 16 amino acids. The V and J ends lost 5 bases and 1 base, in that order; junction bases with no gene match: 9.

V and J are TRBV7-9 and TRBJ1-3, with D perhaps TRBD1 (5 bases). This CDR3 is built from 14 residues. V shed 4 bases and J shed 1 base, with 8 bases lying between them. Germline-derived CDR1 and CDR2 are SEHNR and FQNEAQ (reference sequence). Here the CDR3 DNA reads TGTGCCAGCAGCTACGGGGGATCTGGAAACACCATATATTTT. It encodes CASSYGGSGNTIYF.

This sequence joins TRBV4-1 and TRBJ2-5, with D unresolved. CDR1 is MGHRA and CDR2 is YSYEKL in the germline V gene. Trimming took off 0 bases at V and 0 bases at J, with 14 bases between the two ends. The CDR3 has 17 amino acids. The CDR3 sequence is CASSQEVYRTYQETQYF. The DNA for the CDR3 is TGCGCCAGCAGCCAAGAAGTCTATCGTACTTACCAAGAGACCCAGTACTTC.

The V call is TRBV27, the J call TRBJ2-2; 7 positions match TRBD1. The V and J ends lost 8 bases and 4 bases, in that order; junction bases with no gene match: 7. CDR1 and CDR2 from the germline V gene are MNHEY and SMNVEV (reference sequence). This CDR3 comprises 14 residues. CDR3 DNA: TGTGCCAGCCAGACAGGGTTGGGCACCGGGGAGCTGTTTTTT. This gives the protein CASQTGLGTGELFF.

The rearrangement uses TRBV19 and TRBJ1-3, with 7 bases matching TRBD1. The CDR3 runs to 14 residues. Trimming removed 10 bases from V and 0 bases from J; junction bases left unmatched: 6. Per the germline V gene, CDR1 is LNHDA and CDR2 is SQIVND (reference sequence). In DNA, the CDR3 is TGTGCCACAACCAGGACAGGCTCTGGAAACACCATATATTTT. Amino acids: CATTRTGSGNTIYF.

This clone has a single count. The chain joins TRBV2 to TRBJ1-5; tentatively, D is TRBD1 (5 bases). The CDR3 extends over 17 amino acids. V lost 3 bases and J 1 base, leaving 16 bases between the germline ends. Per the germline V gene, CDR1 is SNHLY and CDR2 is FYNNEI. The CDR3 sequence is CASSESVDSGSNQPQHF. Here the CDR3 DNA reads TGTGCCAGCAGTGAGTCGGTTGACAGTGGGAGCAATCAGCCCCAGCATTTT. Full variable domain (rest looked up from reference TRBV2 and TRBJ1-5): EPEVTQTPSHQVTQMGQEVILRCVPISNHLYFYWYRQILGQKVEFLVSFYNNEISEKSEIFDDQFSVERPDGSNFTLKIRSTKLEDSAMYFCASSESVDSGSNQPQHFGDGTRLSIL.